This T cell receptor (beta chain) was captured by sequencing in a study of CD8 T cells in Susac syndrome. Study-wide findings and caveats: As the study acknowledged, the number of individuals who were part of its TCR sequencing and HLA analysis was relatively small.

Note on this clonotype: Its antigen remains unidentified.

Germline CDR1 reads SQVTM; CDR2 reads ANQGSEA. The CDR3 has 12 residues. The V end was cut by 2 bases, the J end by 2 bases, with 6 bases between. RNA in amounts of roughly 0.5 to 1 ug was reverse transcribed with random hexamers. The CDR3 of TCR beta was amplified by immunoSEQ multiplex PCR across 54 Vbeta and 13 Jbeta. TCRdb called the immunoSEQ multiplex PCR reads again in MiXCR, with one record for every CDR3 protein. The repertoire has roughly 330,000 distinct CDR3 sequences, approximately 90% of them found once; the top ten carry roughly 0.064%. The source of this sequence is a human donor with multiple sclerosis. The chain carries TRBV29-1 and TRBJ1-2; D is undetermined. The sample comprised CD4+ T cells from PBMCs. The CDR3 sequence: CSVERPNYGYTF. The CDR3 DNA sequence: TGCAGCGTTGAAAGGCCCAACTATGGCTACACCTTC.